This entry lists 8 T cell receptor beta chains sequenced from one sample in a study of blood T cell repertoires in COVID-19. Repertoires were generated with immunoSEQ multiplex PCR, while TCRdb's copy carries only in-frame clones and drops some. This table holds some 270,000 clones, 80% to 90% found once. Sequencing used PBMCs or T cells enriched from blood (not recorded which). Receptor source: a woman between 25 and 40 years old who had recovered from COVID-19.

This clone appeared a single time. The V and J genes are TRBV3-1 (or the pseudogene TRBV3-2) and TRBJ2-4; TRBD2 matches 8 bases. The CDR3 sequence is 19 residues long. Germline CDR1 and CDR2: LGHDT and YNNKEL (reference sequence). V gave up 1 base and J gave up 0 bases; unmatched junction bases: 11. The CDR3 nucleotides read TGTGCCAGCAGCCAAGGGAGCGGGAGTTGGATTCTAGCCAAAAACATTCAGTACTTC. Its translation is CASSQGSGSWILAKNIQYF.

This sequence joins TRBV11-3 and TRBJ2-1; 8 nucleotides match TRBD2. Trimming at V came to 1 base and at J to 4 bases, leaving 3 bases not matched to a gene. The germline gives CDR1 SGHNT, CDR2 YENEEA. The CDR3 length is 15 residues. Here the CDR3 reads CASSLGLAIYNEQFF. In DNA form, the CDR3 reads TGTGCCAGCAGCTTAGGACTAGCGATTTACAATGAGCAGTTCTTC.

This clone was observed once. The CDR3 reads CASSFGVFTEAFF. The CDR3 region has the DNA TGTGCCAGCAGCTTCGGGGTGTTCACTGAAGCTTTCTTT. V usage is TRBV7-6 and J usage is TRBJ1-1; D gene uncertain. The V and J ends lost 3 bases and 4 bases respectively, with 9 bases between them. CDR3 size: 13 residues. CDR1 is SGHVS and CDR2 is FNYEAQ in the germline V gene.

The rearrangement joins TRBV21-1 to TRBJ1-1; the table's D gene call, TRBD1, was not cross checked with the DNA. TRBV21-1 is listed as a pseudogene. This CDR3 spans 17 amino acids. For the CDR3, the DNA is TGTGCCAGCAGCACCCAAAGGGGGGACAGGGGGGACACTGAAGCTTTCTTT. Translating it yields CASSTQRGDRGDTEAFF.

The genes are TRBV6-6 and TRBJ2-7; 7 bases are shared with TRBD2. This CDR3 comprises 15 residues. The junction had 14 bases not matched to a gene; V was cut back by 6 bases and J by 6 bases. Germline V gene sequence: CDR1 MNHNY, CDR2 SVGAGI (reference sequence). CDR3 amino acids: CASRDYAGVAAEQYF. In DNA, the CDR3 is TGTGCCAGCAGGGACTATGCGGGAGTGGCAGCCGAGCAGTACTTC.

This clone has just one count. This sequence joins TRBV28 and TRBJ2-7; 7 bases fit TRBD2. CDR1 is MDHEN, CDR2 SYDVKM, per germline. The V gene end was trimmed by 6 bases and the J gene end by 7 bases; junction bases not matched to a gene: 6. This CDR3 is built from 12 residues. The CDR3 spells CASRGLVREQYF. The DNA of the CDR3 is TGTGCCAGCAGAGGACTAGTTCGGGAGCAGTACTTC.

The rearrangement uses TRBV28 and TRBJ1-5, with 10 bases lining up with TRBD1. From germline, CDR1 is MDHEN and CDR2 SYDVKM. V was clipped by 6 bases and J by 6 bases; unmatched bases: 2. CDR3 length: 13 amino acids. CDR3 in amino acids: CASRTGGSQPQHF. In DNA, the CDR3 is TGTGCCAGCAGGACAGGGGGCAGTCAGCCCCAGCATTTT.

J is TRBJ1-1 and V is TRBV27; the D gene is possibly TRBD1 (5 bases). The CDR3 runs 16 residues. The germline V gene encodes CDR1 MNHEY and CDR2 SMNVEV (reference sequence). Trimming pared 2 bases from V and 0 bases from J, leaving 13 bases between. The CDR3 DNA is TGTGCCAGCAGTTTAATGTTTGACAGAGTGAACACTGAAGCTTTCTTT. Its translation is CASSLMFDRVNTEAFF.